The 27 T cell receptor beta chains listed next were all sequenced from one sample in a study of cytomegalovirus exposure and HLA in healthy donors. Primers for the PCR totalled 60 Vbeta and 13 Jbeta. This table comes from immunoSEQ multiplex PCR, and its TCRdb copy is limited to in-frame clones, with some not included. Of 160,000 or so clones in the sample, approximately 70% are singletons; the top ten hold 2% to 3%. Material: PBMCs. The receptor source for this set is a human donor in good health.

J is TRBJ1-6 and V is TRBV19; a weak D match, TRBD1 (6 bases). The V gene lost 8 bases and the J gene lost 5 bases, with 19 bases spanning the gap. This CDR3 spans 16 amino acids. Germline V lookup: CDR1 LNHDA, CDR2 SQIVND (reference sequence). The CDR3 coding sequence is TGTGCCAGTTTCCAAGGGGGAGGGCTTGATAATTCACCCCTCCACTTT. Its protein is CASFQGGGLDNSPLHF.

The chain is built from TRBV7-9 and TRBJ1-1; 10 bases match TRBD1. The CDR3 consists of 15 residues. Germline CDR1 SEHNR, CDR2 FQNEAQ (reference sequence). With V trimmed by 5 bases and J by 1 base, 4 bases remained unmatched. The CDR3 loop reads CASSKGTGANTEAFF. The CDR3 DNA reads TGTGCCAGCAGCAAGGGGACAGGGGCGAACACTGAAGCTTTCTTT. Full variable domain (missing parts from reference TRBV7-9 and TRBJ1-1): DTGVSQNPRHKITKRGQNVTFRCDPISEHNRLYWYRQTLGQGPEFLTYFQNEAQLEKSRLLSDRFSAERPKGSFSTLEIQRTEQGDSAMYLCASSKGTGANTEAFFGQGTRLTVV.

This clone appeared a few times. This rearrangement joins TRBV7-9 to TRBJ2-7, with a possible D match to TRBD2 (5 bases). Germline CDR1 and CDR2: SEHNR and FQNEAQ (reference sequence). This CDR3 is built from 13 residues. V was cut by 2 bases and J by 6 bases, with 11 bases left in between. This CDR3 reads CASSLLEGSEQYF. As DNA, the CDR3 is TGTGCCAGCAGCTTATTAGAGGGCAGCGAGCAGTACTTC.

The CDR3: CASSASGETQYF. The CDR3 DNA sequence: TGTGCCAGCAGCGCCTCCGGTGAGACCCAGTACTTC. The V call is TRBV7-2, the J call TRBJ2-5, with D hard to call. V was cut by 5 bases and J by 5 bases, with 9 bases left in between. CDR3 length: 12 amino acids. The germline gives CDR1 SGHTA, CDR2 FQGNSA.

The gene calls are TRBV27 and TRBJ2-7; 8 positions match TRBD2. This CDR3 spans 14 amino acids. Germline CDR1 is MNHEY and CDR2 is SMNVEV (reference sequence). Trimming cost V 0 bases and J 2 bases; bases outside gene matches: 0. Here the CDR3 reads CASSLSRGAYEQYF. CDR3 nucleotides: TGTGCCAGCAGTTTATCGCGGGGGGCCTACGAGCAGTACTTC.

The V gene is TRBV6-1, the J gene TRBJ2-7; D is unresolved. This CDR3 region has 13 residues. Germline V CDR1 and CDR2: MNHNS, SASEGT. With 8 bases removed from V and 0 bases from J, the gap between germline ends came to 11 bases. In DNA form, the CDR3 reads TGTGCCAGCTCGATATCCAGCTCCTACGAGCAGTACTTC. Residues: CASSISSSYEQYF.

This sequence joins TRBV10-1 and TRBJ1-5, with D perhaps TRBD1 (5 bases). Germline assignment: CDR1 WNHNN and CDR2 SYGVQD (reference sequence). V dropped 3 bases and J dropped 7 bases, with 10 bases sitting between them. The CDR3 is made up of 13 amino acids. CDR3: CASSDIKGQPQHF. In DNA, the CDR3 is TGCGCCAGCAGTGATATCAAGGGGCAGCCCCAGCATTTT.

The DNA for the CDR3 is TGTGCCAGCAGCTTGGGGGGACAGGGCGAAGCTTTCTTT. It specifies CASSLGGQGEAFF. The chain has TRBV7-8 and TRBJ1-1, with 9 bases identical to TRBD1. This CDR3 has 13 amino acids. Germline CDR1 reads SGHVS; CDR2 reads FQNEAQ. With V trimmed by 3 bases and J by 8 bases, 4 bases remained unmatched. The variable domain in full, with the rest retrieved from reference TRBV7-8 and TRBJ1-1, is GAGVSQSPRYKVAKRGQDVALRCDPISGHVSLFWYQQALGQGPEFLTYFQNEAQLDKSGLPSDRFFAERPEGSVSTLKIQRTQQEDSAVYLCASSLGGQGEAFFGQGTRLTVV.

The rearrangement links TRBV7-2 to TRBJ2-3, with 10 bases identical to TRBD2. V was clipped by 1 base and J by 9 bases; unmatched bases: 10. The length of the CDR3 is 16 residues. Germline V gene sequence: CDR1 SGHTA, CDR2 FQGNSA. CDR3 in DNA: TGTGCCAGCAGCTTAGGGCCCAGCGGGGGGGTGCGAACGCAGTATTTT. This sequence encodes CASSLGPSGGVRTQYF.

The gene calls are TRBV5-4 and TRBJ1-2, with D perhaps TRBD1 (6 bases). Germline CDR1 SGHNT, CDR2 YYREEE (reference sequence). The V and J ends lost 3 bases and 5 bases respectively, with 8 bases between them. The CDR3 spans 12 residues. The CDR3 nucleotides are TGTGCCAGCAGCTCAGGGGAATATGGCTACACCTTC. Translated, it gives CASSSGEYGYTF.

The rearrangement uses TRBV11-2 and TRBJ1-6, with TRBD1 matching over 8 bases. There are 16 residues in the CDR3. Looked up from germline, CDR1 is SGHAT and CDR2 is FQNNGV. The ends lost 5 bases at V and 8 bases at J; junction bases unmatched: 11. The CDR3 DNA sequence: TGTGCCAGCAGCCCGGGACAGGAGTTGGGGGATTCACCCCTCCACTTT. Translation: CASSPGQELGDSPLHF.

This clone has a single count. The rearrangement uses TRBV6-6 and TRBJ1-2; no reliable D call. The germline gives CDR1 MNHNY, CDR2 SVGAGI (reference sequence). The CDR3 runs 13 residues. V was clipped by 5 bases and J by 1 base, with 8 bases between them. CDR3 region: CASSGPNNYGYTF. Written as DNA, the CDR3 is TGTGCCAGCAGTGGGCCTAATAACTATGGCTACACCTTC.

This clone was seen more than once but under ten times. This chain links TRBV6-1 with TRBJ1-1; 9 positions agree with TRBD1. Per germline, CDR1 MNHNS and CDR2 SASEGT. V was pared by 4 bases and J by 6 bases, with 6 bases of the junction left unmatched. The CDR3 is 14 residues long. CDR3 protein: CASSGWTGAAEAFF. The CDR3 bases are TGTGCCAGCAGTGGATGGACAGGGGCGGCTGAAGCTTTCTTT.

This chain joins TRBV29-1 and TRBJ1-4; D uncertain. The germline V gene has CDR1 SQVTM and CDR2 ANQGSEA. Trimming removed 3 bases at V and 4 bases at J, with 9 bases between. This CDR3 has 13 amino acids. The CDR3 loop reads CSVERGYNEKLFF. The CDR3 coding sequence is TGCAGCGTTGAGCGAGGGTATAATGAAAAACTGTTTTTT.

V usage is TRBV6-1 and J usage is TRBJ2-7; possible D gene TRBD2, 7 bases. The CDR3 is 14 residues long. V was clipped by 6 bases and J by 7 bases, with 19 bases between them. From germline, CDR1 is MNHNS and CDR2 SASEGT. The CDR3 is CASSSIRGGREQYF. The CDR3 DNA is TGTGCCAGCAGCTCCATAAGGGGGGGGCGAGAGCAGTACTTC.

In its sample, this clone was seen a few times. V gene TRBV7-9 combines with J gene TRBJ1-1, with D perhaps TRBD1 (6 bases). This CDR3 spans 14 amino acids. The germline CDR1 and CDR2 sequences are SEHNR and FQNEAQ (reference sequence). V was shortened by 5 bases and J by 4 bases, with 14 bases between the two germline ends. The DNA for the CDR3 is TGTGCCAGCAGCGCGAGGGAACAGGGCACTGAAGCTTTCTTT. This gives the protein CASSAREQGTEAFF.

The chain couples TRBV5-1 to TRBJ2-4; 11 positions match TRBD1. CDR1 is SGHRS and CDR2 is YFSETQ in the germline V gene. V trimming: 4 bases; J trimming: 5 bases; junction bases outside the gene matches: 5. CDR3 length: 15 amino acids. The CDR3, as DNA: TGCGCCAGCAGCCGGACAGGGGGCGTCGAAAACATTCAGTACTTC. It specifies CASSRTGGVENIQYF. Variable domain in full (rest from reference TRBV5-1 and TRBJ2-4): KAGVTQTPRYLIKTRGQQVTLSCSPISGHRSVSWYQQTPGQGLQFLFEYFSETQRNKGNFPGRFSGRQFSNSRSEMNVSTLELGDSALYLCASSRTGGVENIQYFGAGTRLSVL.

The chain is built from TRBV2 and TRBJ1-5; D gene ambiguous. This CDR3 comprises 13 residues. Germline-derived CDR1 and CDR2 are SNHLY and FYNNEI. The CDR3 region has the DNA TGTGCGACCAATGGGGAGCGCAATCAGCCCCAGCATTTT. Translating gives CATNGERNQPQHF.

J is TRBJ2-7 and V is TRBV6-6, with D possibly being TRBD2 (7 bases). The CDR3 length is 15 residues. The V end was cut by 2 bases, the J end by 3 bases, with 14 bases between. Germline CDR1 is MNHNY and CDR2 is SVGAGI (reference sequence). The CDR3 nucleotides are TGTGCCAGCAGTTACGAAGGGGGGGCCTTCTACGAGCAGTACTTC. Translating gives CASSYEGGAFYEQYF.

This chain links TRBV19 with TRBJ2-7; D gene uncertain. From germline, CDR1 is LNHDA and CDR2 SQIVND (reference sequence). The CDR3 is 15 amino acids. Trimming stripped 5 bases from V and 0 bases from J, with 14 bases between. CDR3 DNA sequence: TGTGCCAGTAGTCCCTGGAAGGCTAGCTCCTACGAGCAGTACTTC. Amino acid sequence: CASSPWKASSYEQYF. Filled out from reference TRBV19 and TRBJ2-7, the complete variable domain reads DGGITQSPKYLFRKEGQNVTLSCEQNLNHDAMYWYRQDPGQGLRLIYYSQIVNDFQKGDIAEGYSVSREKKESFPLTVTSAQKNPTAFYLCASSPWKASSYEQYFGPGTRLTVT.

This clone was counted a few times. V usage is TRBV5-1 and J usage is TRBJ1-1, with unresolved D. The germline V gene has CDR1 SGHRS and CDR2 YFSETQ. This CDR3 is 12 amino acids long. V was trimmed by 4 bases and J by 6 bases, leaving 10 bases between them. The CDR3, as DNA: TGCGCCAGCAGCCCCGGGATATCTGAAGCTTTCTTT. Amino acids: CASSPGISEAFF. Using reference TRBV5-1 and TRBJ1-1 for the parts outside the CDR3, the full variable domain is KAGVTQTPRYLIKTRGQQVTLSCSPISGHRSVSWYQQTPGQGLQFLFEYFSETQRNKGNFPGRFSGRQFSNSRSEMNVSTLELGDSALYLCASSPGISEAFFGQGTRLTVV.

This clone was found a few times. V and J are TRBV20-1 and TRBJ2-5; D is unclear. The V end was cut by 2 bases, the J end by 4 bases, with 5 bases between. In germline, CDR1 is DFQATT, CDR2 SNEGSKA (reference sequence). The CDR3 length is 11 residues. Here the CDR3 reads CSARPGETQYF. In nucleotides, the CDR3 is TGCAGTGCTAGACCGGGAGAGACCCAGTACTTC.

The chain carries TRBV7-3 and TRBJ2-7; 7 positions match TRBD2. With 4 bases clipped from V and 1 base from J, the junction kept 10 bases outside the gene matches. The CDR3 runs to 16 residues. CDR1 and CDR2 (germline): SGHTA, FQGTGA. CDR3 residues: CASSSSGLAASYEQYF. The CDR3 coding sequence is TGTGCCAGCAGCTCCTCTGGGCTAGCGGCTTCCTACGAGCAGTACTTC.

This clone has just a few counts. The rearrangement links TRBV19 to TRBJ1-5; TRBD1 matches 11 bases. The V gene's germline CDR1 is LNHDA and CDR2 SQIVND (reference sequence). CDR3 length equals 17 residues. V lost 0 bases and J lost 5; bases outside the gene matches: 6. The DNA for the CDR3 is TGTGCCAGTAGTATAGATCGAGGGGGACAGGGGGATCAGCCCCAGCATTTT. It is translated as CASSIDRGGQGDQPQHF. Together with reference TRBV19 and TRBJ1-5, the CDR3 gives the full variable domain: DGGITQSPKYLFRKEGQNVTLSCEQNLNHDAMYWYRQDPGQGLRLIYYSQIVNDFQKGDIAEGYSVSREKKESFPLTVTSAQKNPTAFYLCASSIDRGGQGDQPQHFGDGTRLSIL.

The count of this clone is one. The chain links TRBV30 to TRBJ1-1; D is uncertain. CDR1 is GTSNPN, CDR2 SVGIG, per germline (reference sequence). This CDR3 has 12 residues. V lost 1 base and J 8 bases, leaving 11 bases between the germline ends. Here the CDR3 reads CAWSAPPGEAFF. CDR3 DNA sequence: TGTGCCTGGAGTGCTCCTCCAGGAGAAGCTTTCTTT.

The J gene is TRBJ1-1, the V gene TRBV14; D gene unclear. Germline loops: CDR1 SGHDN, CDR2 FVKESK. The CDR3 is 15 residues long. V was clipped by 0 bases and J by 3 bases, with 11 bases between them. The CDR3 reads CASSQEGDGYTEAFF. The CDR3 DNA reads TGTGCCAGCAGCCAAGAGGGAGACGGCTACACTGAAGCTTTCTTT.

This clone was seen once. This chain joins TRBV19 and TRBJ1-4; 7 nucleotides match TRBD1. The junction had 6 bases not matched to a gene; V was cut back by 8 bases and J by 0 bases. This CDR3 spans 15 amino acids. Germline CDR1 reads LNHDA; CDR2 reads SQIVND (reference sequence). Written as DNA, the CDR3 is TGTGCCAGTTGTCGGGACAGACCAACTAATGAAAAACTGTTTTTT. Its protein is CASCRDRPTNEKLFF.